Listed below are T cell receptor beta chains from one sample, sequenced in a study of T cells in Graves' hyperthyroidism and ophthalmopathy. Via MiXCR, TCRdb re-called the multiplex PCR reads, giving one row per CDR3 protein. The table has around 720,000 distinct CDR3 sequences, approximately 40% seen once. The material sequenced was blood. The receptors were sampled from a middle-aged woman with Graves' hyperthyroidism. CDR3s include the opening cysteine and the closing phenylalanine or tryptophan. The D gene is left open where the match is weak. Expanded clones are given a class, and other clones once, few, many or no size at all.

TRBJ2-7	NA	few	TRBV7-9	TGTGCCAGCAGCTCATCCTACTCTGGGCCAGGGGCAGGTTACGAGCAGTACTTC	CASSSSYSGPGAGYEQYF
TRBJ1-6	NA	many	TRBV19	TGTGCCAGTAGCAAGCGGCCCGATAATTCACCCCTCCACTTT	CASSKRPDNSPLHF
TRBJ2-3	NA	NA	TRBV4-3	TGCGCCAGCATGCAGATGGGAGGCGATACGCAGTATTTT	CASMQMGGDTQYF
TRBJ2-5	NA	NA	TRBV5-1	TGCGCCAGCTGCCTTGGCGGGGGCCAACAAGAGACCCAGTACTTC	CASCLGGGQQETQYF
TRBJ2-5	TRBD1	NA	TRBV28	TGTGCCAGCAGTATGACAGGGTACCGCCAAGAGACCCAGTACTTC	CASSMTGYRQETQYF
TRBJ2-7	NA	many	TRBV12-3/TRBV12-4	TGTGCCAGCAGCTTGGACCCTGGGGTTCGGTACTTC	CASSLDPGVRYF
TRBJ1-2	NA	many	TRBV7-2	TGTGCCAGCAGTCTAAGGGAAGGGGATGGCTACACCTTC	CASSLREGDGYTF
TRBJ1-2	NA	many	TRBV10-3	TGTGCCATCAGTGATTCTGACCGATCCTATGGCTACACCTTC	CAISDSDRSYGYTF
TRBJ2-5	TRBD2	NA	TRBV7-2	TGTGCCAGCAGTGCCATTAGCGGGGGGCAAGAGACCCAGTACTTC	CASSAISGGQETQYF
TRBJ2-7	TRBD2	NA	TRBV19	TGTGCCAGTAAACTCGGGAGGGAGGACTCCTACGAGCAGTACTTC	CASKLGREDSYEQYF
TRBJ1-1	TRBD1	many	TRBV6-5	TGTGCCAGCAGCGCTACGACAGGGTGGGCTTTCTTT	CASSATTGWAFF
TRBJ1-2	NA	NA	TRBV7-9	TGTGCCAGCAGCTACCGGGGGGACAAAGGTCGCACCTTC	CASSYRGDKGRTF
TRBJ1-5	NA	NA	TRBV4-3	TGCGCCAGCAGCCAAGCCCAGGGACACAATCAGCCCCAGCATTTT	CASSQAQGHNQPQHF
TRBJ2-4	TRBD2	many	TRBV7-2	TGTGCCAGCAGCTTAGGGACGGGGGGTGCCAAAAACATTCAGTACTTC	CASSLGTGGAKNIQYF
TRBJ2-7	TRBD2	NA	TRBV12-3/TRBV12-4	TGTGCCAGCAGTCACTCCGGGGGGGTCGAGCAGTACTTC	CASSHSGGVEQYF
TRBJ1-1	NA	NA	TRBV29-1	TGCAGCCTGGGGGGACCACCGAACACTGAAGCTTTCTTT	CSLGGPPNTEAFF
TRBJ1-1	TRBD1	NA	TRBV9	TGTGCCAGCACCCGCGAGGGACAGAAGGGTTCTGAAGCTTTCTTT	CASTREGQKGSEAFF
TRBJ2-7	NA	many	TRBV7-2	TGTGCCAGCAGCTTAGTGCCGGAGACAGGAACCTACGAGCAGTACTTC	CASSLVPETGTYEQYF
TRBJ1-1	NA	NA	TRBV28	TGTGCCAGCAGATCGGGGCCGCCGTCTGGCGCTTTCTTT	CASRSGPPSGAFF
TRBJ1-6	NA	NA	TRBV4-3	TGCGCCAGCAGCCAACACCCCGGGGGGCAGAGTTCACCCCTCCACTTT	CASSQHPGGQSSPLHF
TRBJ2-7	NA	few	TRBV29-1	TGCAGCGTGGAAGCCGGGTCCGCCTACGAGCAGTACTTC	CSVEAGSAYEQYF
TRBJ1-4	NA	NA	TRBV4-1	TGCGCCAGCAGCGTCAGGGTTGGAAAACTGTTTTTT	CASSVRVGKLFF
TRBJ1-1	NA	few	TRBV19	TGTGCCAGTAGTTCCGGGGGCTTACCGAACACTGAAGCTTTCTTT	CASSSGGLPNTEAFF
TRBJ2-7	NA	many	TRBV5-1	TGCGCCAGCAGCTTTCCACGCAGGGACGGGCTCGAGCAGTACTTC	CASSFPRRDGLEQYF
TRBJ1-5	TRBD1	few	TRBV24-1	TGTGCCACCAGTGACGACAGGGGTGGGCAGCCCCAGCATTTT	CATSDDRGGQPQHF
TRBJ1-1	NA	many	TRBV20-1	TGCAGTGCTAGTACTACAGGAGTTCGTATGAACACTGAAGCTTTCTTT	CSASTTGVRMNTEAFF
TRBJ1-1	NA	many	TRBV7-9	TGTGCCAGCAGCCCGGTTGGGGCCACTGAAGCTTTCTTT	CASSPVGATEAFF
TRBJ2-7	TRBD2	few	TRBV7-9	TGTGCCAGCAGCTTAGATGGGACTAGAGCCGAGCAGTACTTC	CASSLDGTRAEQYF
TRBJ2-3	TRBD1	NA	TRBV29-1	TGCAGCGTGACGACAGGGAAAAGTAGCACAGATACGCAGTATTTT	CSVTTGKSSTDTQYF
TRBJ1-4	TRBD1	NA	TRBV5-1	TGCGCCAGCAGCCAAGGACAGGGGGCGCGGGAGACTAATGAAAAACTGTTTTTT	CASSQGQGARETNEKLFF
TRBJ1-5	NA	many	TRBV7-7	TGTGCTAGCAGTCCAGGGTTCGGTCAGCCCCAGCATTTT	CASSPGFGQPQHF
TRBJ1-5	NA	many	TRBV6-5	TGTGCCAGCAGTTACGGGGGAACTAGCAATCAGCCCCAGCATTTT	CASSYGGTSNQPQHF
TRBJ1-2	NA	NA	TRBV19	TGTGCCAGTAGTATAGATCCGGCCAGGGGCTATGGCTACACCTTC	CASSIDPARGYGYTF
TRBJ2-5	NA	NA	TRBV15	TGTGCCACCAGCACTACGGGGAAAGAGACCCAGTACTTC	CATSTTGKETQYF
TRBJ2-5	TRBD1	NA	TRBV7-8	TGTGCCAGCAGCTCACTACAGGGGGCCGGCCCAGAGACCCAGTACTTC	CASSSLQGAGPETQYF
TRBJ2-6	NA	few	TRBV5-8	TGTGCCAGCAGCTTGTCCTTCTCATCTGGGGCCAACGTCCTGACTTTC	CASSLSFSSGANVLTF
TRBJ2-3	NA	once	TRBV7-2	TGTGCCAGCAGCCCACCCTGGGGGTTCAACACAGATACGCAGTATTTT	CASSPPWGFNTDTQYF
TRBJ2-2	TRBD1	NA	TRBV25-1	TGTGCCAGCAGTGATGCGGGACAGGGGGCGACCGGGGAGCTGTTTTTT	CASSDAGQGATGELFF
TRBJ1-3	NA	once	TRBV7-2	TGTGCCAGCAGCTCGAAGATTGGAAACACCATATATTTT	CASSSKIGNTIYF
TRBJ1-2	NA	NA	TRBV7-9	TGTGCCAGCAGCCGCGGGGAGGGCGCGGACTATGGCTACACCTTC	CASSRGEGADYGYTF
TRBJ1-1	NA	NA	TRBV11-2	TGTGCCAGCAGCGATAACGGGAGACCCACTGAAGCTTTCTTT	CASSDNGRPTEAFF
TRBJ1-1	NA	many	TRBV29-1	TGCAGCGACGTGACGGGGAACACTGAAGCTTTCTTT	CSDVTGNTEAFF
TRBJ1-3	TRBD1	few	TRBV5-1	TGCGCCAGCAGCCCGCCGTGGACAGGGGCCGGAAACACCATATATTTT	CASSPPWTGAGNTIYF
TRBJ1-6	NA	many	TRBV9	TGTGCCAGCAGCGTAGGTGGCATTAATTCACCCCTCCACTTT	CASSVGGINSPLHF
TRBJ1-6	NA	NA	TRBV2	TGTGCCAGCAGTGAAGGACACCAATATGATTCACCCCTCCACTTT	CASSEGHQYDSPLHF
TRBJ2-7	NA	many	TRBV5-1	TGCGCCAGCAGCTTCTCGGACCCCAACGAGCAGTACTTC	CASSFSDPNEQYF
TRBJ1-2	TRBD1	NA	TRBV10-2	TGCGCCAGCAGCGATAGGGACAGGGGCACCTTC	CASSDRDRGTF
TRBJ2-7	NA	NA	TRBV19	TGTGCCAGTGGTATGACGCTTGGAAGTCCCTACGAGCAGTACTTC	CASGMTLGSPYEQYF
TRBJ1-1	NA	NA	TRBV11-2	TGTGCCGGCAGCTTAGTTCATTTTCCAGGCATGAACACTGAAGCTTTCTTT	CAGSLVHFPGMNTEAFF
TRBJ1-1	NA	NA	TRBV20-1	TGCAGTGCTAGAGGCCGGAGGGGGACCCGGTGGGGCACTGAAGCTTTCTTT	CSARGRRGTRWGTEAFF
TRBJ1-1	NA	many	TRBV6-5	TGTGCCAGCAGTTACTCAGGGTTGGTGAACACTGAAGCTTTCTTT	CASSYSGLVNTEAFF
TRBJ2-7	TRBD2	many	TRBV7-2	TGTGCCAGCAGCTTACGGGGGGGCGGCTACGAGCAGTACTTC	CASSLRGGGYEQYF
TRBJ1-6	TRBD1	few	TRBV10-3	TGTGCCACCCGGACAGGGGAAAATTCACCCCTCCACTTT	CATRTGENSPLHF
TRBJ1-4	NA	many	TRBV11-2	TGTGCCAGCAGCTTAGAGTCAACAACGTATGAAAAACTGTTTTTT	CASSLESTTYEKLFF
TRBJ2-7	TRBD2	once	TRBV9	TGTGCCAGCAGCGCAGGCCCCCCTAGCGGAATCTCCTACGAGCAGTACTTC	CASSAGPPSGISYEQYF
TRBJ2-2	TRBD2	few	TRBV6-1	TGTGCCAGCAGTGGGATAGCGGGGGGGACCGGGGAGCTGTTTTTT	CASSGIAGGTGELFF
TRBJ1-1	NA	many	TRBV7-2	TGTGCCAGCAGCTCGTCCCAGGGAGCTTTCTTT	CASSSSQGAFF
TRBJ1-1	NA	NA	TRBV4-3	TGCGCCAGCAGCCAAGGCCCCGGGATAGGGAACAGGGAAGCTTTCTTT	CASSQGPGIGNREAFF
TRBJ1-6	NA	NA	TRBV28	TGTGCCAGCAGTTTACCAGGGAGCTCCTATAATTCACCCCTCCACTTT	CASSLPGSSYNSPLHF
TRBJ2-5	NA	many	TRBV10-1	TGCGCCAGCAGTTCCTTTACAGGGGAGACCCAGTACTTC	CASSSFTGETQYF